These 21 T cell receptor beta chains share one sample of origin, sequenced in a study of read filtering for tumor transcriptome and immune sequencing. The library was built from about 400 ng RNA with molecular barcoded adaptors for alpha/delta and beta/gamma chains. In TCRdb, the reads were re-called with MiXCR into one record per CDR3 protein. The sample yields some 22,000 distinct CDR3 sequences, approximately 15% seen once. The sequencing input was a population of CD138-negative cells sorted from bone marrow. These receptors were obtained from a donor at least 40 years old with multiple myeloma.

Comments on this clonotype: A much larger clone lies one base from this, so it may be a read error. The V gene is TRBV5-1, the J gene TRBJ1-1, with TRBD1 matching over 7 bases. The germline CDR1 and CDR2 sequences are SGHRS and YFSETQ. This CDR3 comprises 14 residues. In DNA, the CDR3 is TGCGTCAGCAGCTTGAACAGGGGTGGATTTGGAGCTTTCTTT. Translation: CVSSLNRGGFGAFF.

This clonotype counts as medium-sized. This sequence joins TRBV20-1 and TRBJ1-1, with D unclear. Germline values: CDR1 DFQATT, CDR2 SNEGSKA (reference sequence). The CDR3 runs 13 residues. V was trimmed by 6 bases and J by 4 bases, leaving 15 bases between them. CDR3 amino acids: CSAERREGTEAFF. The CDR3, as DNA: TGCAGTGCAGAGAGGAGGGAGGGCACTGAAGCTTTCTTT.

This clonotype was found many times. The chain has TRBV5-1 and TRBJ1-2; a possible D gene is TRBD1 (6 bases). V was pared by 0 bases and J by 5 bases, with 14 bases between. CDR1 is SGHRS and CDR2 is YFSETQ in the germline V gene. CDR3 size: 15 residues. CDR3 amino acids: CASSLGDTEDYGYTF. As DNA, the CDR3 is TGCGCCAGCAGCTTGGGGGACACTGAAGATTATGGCTACACCTTC.

The chain recombines TRBV12-3 or TRBV12-4 with TRBJ1-4, with a possible D match to TRBD1 (5 bases). This CDR3 region has 14 residues. Deletions cut 5 bases from V and 8 bases from J, with 15 bases between. Here the CDR3 reads CASSKDTRSEKLFF. The CDR3 bases are TGTGCCAGCAGTAAGGACACCCGGAGCGAAAAACTGTTTTTT.

This chain connects TRBV19 to TRBJ2-3; 9 nucleotides align to TRBD2. The CDR3 length is 14 residues. V lost 3 bases, J lost 5 bases, and 3 bases stayed unmatched. Germline CDR1 reads LNHDA; CDR2 reads SQIVND (reference sequence). The CDR3 bases are TGTGCCAGTAGTATGCTAGCGGGAATAGATACGCAGTATTTT. Protein: CASSMLAGIDTQYF.

For this clonotype: Its ends do not fully match the called genes, so a read error is possible. This sequence joins TRBV28 and TRBJ1-4; D gene uncertain. The CDR3 contains 12 residues. Germline CDR1 is MDHEN and CDR2 is SYDVKM. The CDR3 loop is CASSSINEELFF. For the CDR3, the DNA is TGTGCCAGCAGTTCAATTAATGAAGAACTGTTTTTT.

On this clonotype itself: A far larger clone is only one base removed, so a read error is likely. This chain uses TRBV4-1 with TRBJ2-1, with TRBD2 matching over 11 bases. The CDR3 extends over 18 amino acids. CDR1 and CDR2 (germline): MGHRA, YSYEKL. In DNA form, the CDR3 reads TGTGCCAGCAGCCAAGATGAGGTAGCGGGAGGGCCGGGTAATGGGCAGTTCTTC. It encodes CASSQDEVAGGPGNGQFF.

This clonotype was counted ten times or more. CDR3 loop: CSVGTPNTEAFF. In nucleotides, the CDR3 is TGCAGCGTGGGGACCCCGAACACTGAAGCTTTCTTT. This chain joins TRBV29-1 and TRBJ1-1, with a possible D match to TRBD1 (5 bases). The V and J ends lost 6 bases and 1 base respectively, with 9 bases between them. The CDR3 extends over 12 amino acids. Germline values: CDR1 SQVTM, CDR2 ANQGSEA.

There are many counts of this clonotype. CDR3 residues: CASSTQDINEAFF. Written as DNA, the CDR3 is TGTGCCAGCAGCACTCAGGATATCAACGAAGCTTTCTTT. This chain links TRBV5-6 with TRBJ1-1; no definite D call. In germline, CDR1 is SGHDT, CDR2 YYEEEE. This CDR3 is 13 amino acids long. With 4 bases removed from V and 8 bases from J, the gap between germline ends came to 15 bases.

In its sample, this clonotype was seen many times. This chain links TRBV5-6 with TRBJ2-1; D ambiguous. The CDR3 runs 11 residues. Germline V gene data show CDR1 as SGHDT and CDR2 as YYEEEE. V lost 4 bases to trimming and J lost 10 bases, with 9 bases between them. CDR3 sequence (DNA): TGTGCCAGCAGCACCACAGTAGAGCAGTTCTTC. Residues: CASSTTVEQFF.

Turning to this clonotype: This likely came from a read error, as a far larger clone is one base away. The J gene is TRBJ1-4, the V gene TRBV7-9, with 8 bases matching TRBD1. The CDR3 has 16 amino acids. From germline, CDR1 is SEHNR and CDR2 FQNEAQ (reference sequence). The CDR3 spells CASSSRGQGSNEKPFF. CDR3 nucleotide sequence: TGTGCCAGCAGCTCCCGCGGACAGGGTTCTAATGAAAAACCGTTTTTT. Drawing the rest from reference TRBV7-9 and TRBJ1-4, the complete variable domain is DTGVSQNPRHKITKRGQNVTFRCDPISEHNRLYWYRQTLGQGPEFLTYFQNEAQLEKSRLLSDRFSAERPKGSFSTLEIQRTEQGDSAMYLCASSSRGQGSNEKPFFGSGTQLSVL.

This clonotype was recorded at least ten times. The chain employs TRBV29-1 and TRBJ2-5; TRBD2 matches 11 bases. The germline gives CDR1 SQVTM, CDR2 ANQGSEA. J lost 4 bases, V lost 7 bases, and 8 bases had no gene match. CDR3 length equals 14 residues. CDR3 sequence reads: CSALEGLAGETQYF. The CDR3 nucleotides read TGCAGCGCCCTCGAAGGACTAGCGGGAGAGACCCAGTACTTC.

This chain links TRBV12-3 or TRBV12-4 with TRBJ1-1; D unresolved. The CDR3 spans 13 residues. V was clipped by 4 bases and J by 0 bases, with 6 bases between them. The CDR3 nucleotides are TGTGCCAGCAGTTCGACACTGAACACTGAAGCTTTCTTT. Translated, it gives CASSSTLNTEAFF.

This clonotype appeared many times. The chain combines TRBV20-1 with TRBJ2-7; 8 bases agree with TRBD1. V dropped 6 bases and J dropped 5; count of bases not matched to a gene: 6. The CDR3 sequence is 12 residues long. Per the germline V gene, CDR1 is DFQATT and CDR2 is SNEGSKA (reference sequence). Here the CDR3 reads CSATDRVDEQYF. CDR3 DNA sequence: TGCAGTGCCACGGACAGGGTGGACGAGCAGTACTTC.

A few counts support this clonotype. The chain uses TRBV5-1 and TRBJ2-5, with a possible D match to TRBD1 (6 bases). The germline CDR1 and CDR2 sequences are SGHRS and YFSETQ. The V end was cut by 4 bases, the J end by 4 bases, with 17 bases between. This CDR3 comprises 15 residues. This chain's CDR3 is CASSRSMDRGETQYF. CDR3 bases: TGCGCCAGCAGCCGCAGTATGGACAGAGGAGAGACCCAGTACTTC.

This clonotype was recorded many times. This chain uses TRBV30 with TRBJ1-2; D gene uncertain. This CDR3 is 16 amino acids long. Germline values: CDR1 GTSNPN, CDR2 SVGIG (reference sequence). V dropped 3 bases and J dropped 7 bases, with 24 bases sitting between them. Here the CDR3 reads CAWSGRLAPSGLGYTF. The CDR3 bases are TGTGCCTGGAGCGGGCGGTTGGCGCCCTCCGGACTTGGCTACACCTTC.

This clonotype was counted only a few times. This rearrangement joins TRBV5-1 to TRBJ2-2; D perhaps matches TRBD1 (6 bases). Looked up from germline, CDR1 is SGHRS and CDR2 is YFSETQ. Deletions cut 4 bases from V and 2 bases from J, with 9 bases between. The CDR3 is made up of 14 amino acids. Here the CDR3 reads CASSPTGNTGELFF. CDR3 DNA sequence: TGCGCCAGCAGCCCGACAGGAAACACCGGGGAGCTGTTTTTT.

This clonotype showed up just a few times. The chain uses TRBV11-1 and TRBJ1-1; no reliable D call. Between the trimmed V and J ends, which lost 1 base and 0 bases, there was a span of 6 bases. CDR3 length: 14 residues. The germline CDR1 and CDR2 sequences are SGHAT and FQDESV (reference sequence). The CDR3 reads CASSLGRLNTEAFF. In DNA, the CDR3 is TGTGCCAGCAGCTTAGGACGGTTGAACACTGAAGCTTTCTTT.

With regard to this clonotype: A read error is possible here, since a much larger clone lies one base away. V and J are TRBV4-2 and TRBJ2-1; possibly TRBD2 for D (6 bases). CDR3 size: 17 residues. V dropped 4 bases and J dropped 6 bases, with 22 bases sitting between them. Germline V gene sequence: CDR1 LGHNA, CDR2 YNFKEQ. CDR3 sequence: CASSPSASEREVNEQFF. The CDR3 coding sequence is TGTGCCAGCAGCCCCTCGGCTAGCGAGAGAGAGGTCAATGAGCAGTTCTTC.

This clonotype was counted many times. The chain recombines TRBV6-6 with TRBJ2-7; no reliable D call. Trimming left V 4 bases short and J 3 bases short, with 7 bases between. This CDR3 has 12 residues. CDR1 is MNHNY, CDR2 SVGAGI, per germline (reference sequence). The CDR3 is CASSSYYYEQYF. The CDR3, as DNA: TGTGCCAGCAGTTCCTACTACTACGAGCAGTACTTC.

This chain uses TRBV6-5 with TRBJ2-3, with TRBD1 as a possible D gene (6 bases). This CDR3 is built from 14 residues. The V and J ends lost 5 bases and 6 bases respectively, with 15 bases between them. Germline V gene lookup returns CDR1 MNHEY and CDR2 SVGAGI. The CDR3, as DNA: TGTGCCAGCAGTCGGACAGTCCCCAGGGATACGCAGTATTTT. It translates to CASSRTVPRDTQYF.